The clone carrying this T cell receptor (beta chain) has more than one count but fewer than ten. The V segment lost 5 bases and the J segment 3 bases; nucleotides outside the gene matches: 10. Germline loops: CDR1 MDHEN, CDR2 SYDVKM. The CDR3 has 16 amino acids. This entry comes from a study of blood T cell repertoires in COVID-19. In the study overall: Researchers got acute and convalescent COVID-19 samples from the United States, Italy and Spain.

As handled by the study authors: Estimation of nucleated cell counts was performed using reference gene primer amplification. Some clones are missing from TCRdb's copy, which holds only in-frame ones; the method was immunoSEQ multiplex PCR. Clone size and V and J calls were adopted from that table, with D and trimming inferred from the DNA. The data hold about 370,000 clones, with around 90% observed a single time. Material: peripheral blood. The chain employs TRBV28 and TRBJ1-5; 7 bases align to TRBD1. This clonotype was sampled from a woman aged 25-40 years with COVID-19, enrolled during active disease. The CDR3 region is CASSTRWTGPNQPQHF. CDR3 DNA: TGTGCCAGCAGTACTCGGTGGACAGGCCCCAATCAGCCCCAGCATTTT.